The subject of this entry is one T cell receptor beta chain. The sample originates from a study of blood T cell repertoires in COVID-19. Germline CDR1 LNHDA, CDR2 SQIVND (reference sequence). Trimming cost V 6 bases and J 0 bases; bases outside gene matches: 4. CDR3 length: 15 residues. TCRdb's copy holds only in-frame clones and misses some; the assay was immunoSEQ multiplex PCR. The sample carries more than 250,000 clones, around 86% recorded once. V and J are TRBV19 and TRBJ2-1, with 8 positions matching TRBD2. Sequencing was carried out using peripheral blood. The source of this sequence is a woman aged 25 to 39 who had recovered from COVID-19. CDR3 loop: CASSYSGTSYNEQFF. In DNA, the CDR3 is TGTGCCAGTAGCTATAGCGGGACCTCCTACAATGAGCAGTTCTTC.